This T cell receptor beta chain was sequenced during a study of blood T cell repertoires in COVID-19. Original handling: The authors estimated nucleated cell counts from reference gene primer amplification. Some clones are missing from TCRdb's copy, which holds only in-frame ones; the method was immunoSEQ multiplex PCR. Clone size and V and J calls were adopted from that table, with D and trimming inferred from the DNA. Of roughly 320,000 clones listed, just over 85% are singletons. The sequence came from a man aged 25-45 years who had recovered from COVID-19. Sequencing used PBMCs or T cells enriched from blood (not recorded which).

CDR3 bases: TGCGCCAGCAGCCAAGAGACGGGGAACACTGAAGCTTTCTTT. Protein: CASSQETGNTEAFF. The V gene is TRBV4-1, the J gene TRBJ1-1, with unresolved D. The CDR3 has 14 residues. Germline CDR1 is MGHRA and CDR2 is YSYEKL. Trimming took 0 bases from V and 1 from J, leaving 6 bases between them.